This record covers a single T cell receptor (beta chain). This entry comes from a study of blood T cell repertoires in COVID-19. Across the whole study: COVID-19 samples from acute and convalescent phases originated in the United States, Italy and Spain. T cells, B-cell-depleted T cells, or PBMCs provided the cDNA or gDNA that served as material.

The length of the CDR3 is 14 residues. CDR1 and CDR2 (germline): SGHKS, YYEKEE (reference sequence). The V and J ends lost 0 bases and 5 bases respectively, with 9 bases between them. Patients of the Seattle cohort, enrolled during active infection, were followed longitudinally. Sequencing was performed with immunoSEQ multiplex PCR; in TCRdb, only in-frame clones are kept and a portion is missing. The table shows under 15,000 clones, with less than 80% occurring only once. V is TRBV5-5 and J is TRBJ1-5, with D unresolved. Sequencing was carried out using peripheral blood. The sequence was collected from a man in his sixties with COVID-19, enrolled during active disease. The CDR3 sequence: CASSLVSEDQPQHF. CDR3 in DNA: TGTGCCAGCAGCTTGGTTTCGGAGGATCAGCCCCAGCATTTT.